A single T cell receptor (beta chain) is shown here with its context. Measured with immunoSEQ multiplex PCR; TCRdb has only the in-frame clones, and not every one. The sample comprises some 170,000 clones, approximately 80% of which are singletons, and approximately 6% rests with the top ten. The CDR3 is made up of 13 amino acids. Trimming took 6 bases from V and 5 from J, leaving 11 bases between them. Per germline, CDR1 LNHDA and CDR2 SQIVND (reference sequence). This sample is part of a study of blood T cell repertoires in COVID-19. V is TRBV19 and J is TRBJ1-5; D is uncertain. The sample consisted of PBMCs or T cells enriched from blood (not recorded which). The source is a man aged 35 to 55 who had recovered from COVID-19. CDR3 DNA sequence: TGTGCCAGTAGACAGAGAAGAGATCAGCCCCAGCATTTT. Its protein product is CASRQRRDQPQHF.